These T cell receptor beta chains were read from a single sample in a study of spatial heterogeneity in lung cancer. TCRdb called the 5' RACE reads again in MiXCR, with one record for every CDR3 protein. The sample lists 20,000 to 25,000 distinct CDR3 sequences; approximately 4.3% were seen once. Specimen: lung tumor tissue, collected at surgery. These receptors were obtained from a male donor with early-stage non-small cell lung cancer. The CDR3 runs from the conserved cysteine through the conserved F or W. A D gene is named only where the DNA matches it firmly. Clone size is not always given. Where it is, it says once, few, many or a class for expanded clones.

j_call v_call d_call clone_size cdr3_nt cdr3_aa
TRBJ2-7 TRBV10-3 TRBD2 many TGTGCCACCCAACTCGGGTTCCGGCGGGGGGCCTACGAGCAGTACTTC CATQLGFRRGAYEQYF
TRBJ1-5 TRBV12-3/TRBV12-4 TRBD1 . TGTGCCGCTTCCTCGACAGGGTATCAGCCCCAGCATTTT CAASSTGYQPQHF
TRBJ1-1 TRBV12-3/TRBV12-4 TRBD1 medium-sized TGTGCCAGCAGTCCCCGGGACAGAACAACTGAAGCTTTCTTT CASSPRDRTTEAFF
TRBJ2-3 TRBV2 . . TGTGCCAGCAGTGAAGAGTCGGGGGGCACAGATACGCAGTATTTT CASSEESGGTDTQYF
TRBJ1-5 TRBV6-6 TRBD1 many TGTGCCAGCAGTTTCTTACAGGGGGCGCGTGCTCAGCCCCAGCATTTT CASSFLQGARAQPQHF
TRBJ1-6 TRBV28 . many TGTGCCAGCGGCTGGGGGTACAATTCACCCCTCCACTTT CASGWGYNSPLHF
TRBJ2-3 TRBV6-5 TRBD1 many TGTGCCAGCAGTTACTCGGACAGGGAGTCCGATACGCAGTATTTT CASSYSDRESDTQYF
TRBJ1-1 TRBV20-1 . many TGCAGTGCTCGGGGGGCTGACACTGAAGCTTTCTTT CSARGADTEAFF
TRBJ2-1 TRBV27 . many TGTGCCATTCGAGGCGTGGGCGTCGATGAGCAGTTCTTC CAIRGVGVDEQFF
TRBJ2-2 TRBV5-1 TRBD1 few TGCGCCAGCAGCTCCCGACAGGGGGGCACCGGGGAGCTGTTTTTT CASSSRQGGTGELFF
TRBJ2-7 TRBV20-1 . many TGCAGTGCTCTCCAGGGTGCGCAGTACTTC CSALQGAQYF
TRBJ2-2 TRBV7-9 TRBD1 . TGTGCCAGCAGCCCCGGACAGGGGGCATATGGCGGGGAGCTGTTTTTT CASSPGQGAYGGELFF